A single sample is the source of the 28 T cell receptor beta chains below, sequenced in a study of blood T cell repertoires in COVID-19. The data were produced by immunoSEQ multiplex PCR, yet TCRdb's version contains in-frame clones alone and is incomplete. Of tens of thousands of clones detected, 75% to 90% appear once; the ten largest clones hold approximately 17%. Specimen: peripheral blood. The receptors come from a man aged 35 to 55 with COVID-19, enrolled during active disease.

V is TRBV2 and J is TRBJ1-1, with unresolved D. The CDR3 spans 12 residues. CDR1 is SNHLY, CDR2 FYNNEI, per germline. The CDR3 loop is CGGLFAGTEAFF. CDR3 coding DNA: TGTGGGGGTCTTTTCGCGGGCACTGAAGCTTTCTTT.

The chain combines TRBV2 with TRBJ2-1; unclear D gene. Germline V gene sequence: CDR1 SNHLY, CDR2 FYNNEI. This CDR3 is built from 14 residues. Between the trimmed V and J ends, which lost 3 bases and 2 bases, there was a span of 8 bases. CDR3: CASSESVPYNEQFF. CDR3 bases: TGTGCCAGCAGTGAGTCGGTCCCCTACAATGAGCAGTTCTTC.

The rearrangement links TRBV19 to TRBJ1-5, with TRBD1 matching 9 bases. This CDR3 is built from 15 residues. The germline V gene encodes CDR1 LNHDA and CDR2 SQIVND (reference sequence). V gave up 6 bases and J gave up 5 bases; unmatched junction bases: 8. CDR3 DNA: TGTGCCAGTAGCTCAACAGGGGGCAACTATCAGCCCCAGCATTTT. Translating gives CASSSTGGNYQPQHF.

The chain couples TRBV19 to TRBJ2-1; TRBD2 aligns across 8 bases. Germline V gene lookup returns CDR1 LNHDA and CDR2 SQIVND (reference sequence). The CDR3 totals 18 residues. V shed 6 bases and J 0 bases; nucleotides not matched to a gene: 13. This CDR3 reads CASSPTPGSGASYNEQFF. Written as DNA, the CDR3 is TGTGCCAGTAGCCCAACCCCGGGTAGCGGGGCCTCCTACAATGAGCAGTTCTTC. The full variable domain, in which reference TRBV19 and TRBJ2-1 provide the parts outside the CDR3, is DGGITQSPKYLFRKEGQNVTLSCEQNLNHDAMYWYRQDPGQGLRLIYYSQIVNDFQKGDIAEGYSVSREKKESFPLTVTSAQKNPTAFYLCASSPTPGSGASYNEQFFGPGTRLTVL.

The chain employs TRBV5-1 and TRBJ1-2, with D tentatively TRBD1 (5 bases). This CDR3 is built from 13 residues. The V gene lost 0 bases and the J gene lost 4 bases, with 7 bases spanning the gap. In germline, CDR1 is SGHRS, CDR2 YFSETQ. CDR3: CASSLEQAYGYTF. The CDR3 nucleotides are TGCGCCAGCAGCTTGGAACAGGCCTATGGCTACACCTTC.

The chain links TRBV18 to TRBJ1-2; TRBD1 might be the D (5 bases). The CDR3 totals 15 residues. Germline-derived CDR1 and CDR2 are KGHSH and LQKENI. The V and J ends lost 0 bases and 3 bases respectively, with 11 bases between them. The CDR3 sequence is CASSPPGRADYGYTF. For the CDR3, the DNA is TGTGCCAGCTCACCACCGGGCAGGGCCGACTATGGCTACACCTTC. Full variable domain (outside the CDR3, taken from reference TRBV18 and TRBJ1-2): NAGVMQNPRHLVRRRGQEARLRCSPMKGHSHVYWYRQLPEEGLKFMVYLQKENIIDESGMPKERFSAEFPKEGPSILRIQQVVRGDSAAYFCASSPPGRADYGYTFGSGTRLTVV.

The V gene is TRBV5-1, the J gene TRBJ2-2, with no clear D. V gave up 0 bases and J gave up 4 bases, with 7 bases separating them. CDR1 is SGHRS, CDR2 YFSETQ, per germline. The length of the CDR3 is 14 residues. CDR3 protein: CASSLATSTGELFF. CDR3 sequence (DNA): TGCGCCAGCAGCTTGGCAACCAGCACCGGGGAGCTGTTTTTT.

This clone was seen more than once but under ten times. The rearrangement joins TRBV5-1 to TRBJ2-2; a possible D gene is TRBD2 (6 bases). The CDR3 loop spans 16 amino acids. CDR1 SGHRS and CDR2 YFSETQ come from the germline V gene. The V and J ends lost 1 base and 2 bases respectively, with 12 bases between them. The CDR3 DNA is TGCGCCAGCAGCTTGTTGGGAGGCACAAACACCGGGGAGCTGTTTTTT. It codes for CASSLLGGTNTGELFF.

The chain combines TRBV14 with TRBJ2-3, with D maybe TRBD2 (6 bases). This CDR3 comprises 14 residues. Trimming removed 4 bases at V and 2 bases at J, with 10 bases between. Germline V gene data show CDR1 as SGHDN and CDR2 as FVKESK. The CDR3 DNA follows: TGTGCCAGCAGCCCGGGACTCGACACAGATACGCAGTATTTT. Amino acid sequence: CASSPGLDTDTQYF.

This clone was observed a few times. V is TRBV5-4 and J is TRBJ1-1, with D possibly TRBD1 on 5 matching bases. The length of the CDR3 is 14 residues. V dropped 4 bases and J dropped 1 base, with 11 bases sitting between them. The germline V gene encodes CDR1 SGHNT and CDR2 YYREEE (reference sequence). The DNA for the CDR3 is TGTGCCAGCAGCCGACAGCTTGGGAACACTGAAGCTTTCTTT. This codes for CASSRQLGNTEAFF.

A single count supports this clone. V usage is TRBV4-1 and J usage is TRBJ2-5; the D gene is possibly TRBD1 (6 bases). Germline assignment: CDR1 MGHRA and CDR2 YSYEKL. The CDR3 runs to 16 residues. Trimming removed 1 base from V and 5 bases from J, with 17 bases in between. CDR3 nucleotides: TGCGCCAGCAGCCAAGCCGATACAGGGTCATGGGAGACCCAGTACTTC. It is translated as CASSQADTGSWETQYF.

The chain is built from TRBV27 and TRBJ1-1, with 8 bases lining up with TRBD1. V lost 2 bases, J lost 1 base, and 3 bases stayed unmatched. Germline loops: CDR1 MNHEY, CDR2 SMNVEV (reference sequence). The CDR3 length is 15 residues. In DNA, the CDR3 is TGTGCCAGCAGTTTACGTACAGGGGGGAACACTGAAGCTTTCTTT. Translated: CASSLRTGGNTEAFF.

V is TRBV5-6 and J is TRBJ1-6; 7 positions match TRBD1. Germline CDR1 is SGHDT and CDR2 is YYEEEE. Unmatched junction bases numbered 10, after V lost 1 base and J lost 9 bases. This CDR3 spans 16 amino acids. The CDR3 bases are TGTGCCAGCAGCTTGAGGCTTAGACAGGGCACTTCACCCCTCCACTTT. Protein: CASSLRLRQGTSPLHF.

This rearrangement joins TRBV10-2 to TRBJ2-7, with D hard to call. Per germline, CDR1 WSHSY and CDR2 SAAADI. V lost 0 bases to trimming and J lost 6 bases, with 3 bases between them. This CDR3 contains 11 residues. CDR3 residues: CASSESSEQYF. Here the CDR3 DNA reads TGCGCCAGCAGTGAGTCTAGCGAGCAGTACTTC.

V is TRBV5-1 and J is TRBJ2-7; TRBD1 might be the D (7 bases). CDR1 and CDR2 (germline): SGHRS, YFSETQ. V was pared by 3 bases and J by 3 bases, with 16 bases between. The CDR3 has 15 residues. In DNA form, the CDR3 reads TGCGCCAGCAGCTCTGGGGGGACAGAGAACTACGAGCAGTACTTC. Encoded protein: CASSSGGTENYEQYF.

This chain joins TRBV9 and TRBJ2-3, with D maybe TRBD2 (6 bases). Germline V gene sequence: CDR1 SGDLS, CDR2 YYNGEE. V was pared by 3 bases and J by 1 base, with 6 bases between. The CDR3 sequence is 13 residues long. The CDR3 bases are TGTGCCAGCAGCGCGGGGGGCACAGATACGCAGTATTTT. This gives the protein CASSAGGTDTQYF.

The rearrangement joins TRBV10-1 to TRBJ1-1; perhaps TRBD1 as D (6 bases). This CDR3 is 16 amino acids long. CDR1 WNHNN and CDR2 SYGVQD come from the germline V gene (reference sequence). V dropped 4 bases and J dropped 1 base, with 16 bases sitting between them. CDR3 loop: CASSATPGQPNTEAFF. The CDR3 nucleotides are TGCGCCAGCAGTGCGACCCCGGGACAACCGAACACTGAAGCTTTCTTT.

The chain joins TRBV30 to TRBJ2-7; 7 bases align to TRBD2. The CDR3 spans 12 residues. J gave up 5 bases and V 6 bases, and 7 bases lay outside the gene matches. Germline V gene sequence: CDR1 GTSNPN, CDR2 SVGIG (reference sequence). Written as DNA, the CDR3 is TGTGCCTGCCAGAGGGCGGGGGACGAGCAGTACTTC. This codes for CACQRAGDEQYF.

This clone occurred a few times. The chain recombines TRBV7-9 with TRBJ1-1; tentatively, D is TRBD1 (5 bases). Trimming took off 5 bases at V and 1 base at J, with 11 bases between the two ends. This CDR3 comprises 14 residues. Germline CDR1 SEHNR, CDR2 FQNEAQ (reference sequence). CDR3 nucleotide sequence: TGTGCCAGCAGCCCCCCCACAGGGAACACTGAAGCTTTCTTT. Its protein product is CASSPPTGNTEAFF.

Written as DNA, the CDR3 is TGTGCCTGGCGAGTGGGGGACAGGGACAGCACTGAAGCTTTCTTT. Its translation: CAWRVGDRDSTEAFF. The chain couples TRBV30 to TRBJ1-1; the match to TRBD1 covers 9 bases. The CDR3 sequence is 15 residues long. V trimming: 5 bases; J trimming: 4 bases; junction bases outside the gene matches: 11. Germline V gene sequence: CDR1 GTSNPN, CDR2 SVGIG (reference sequence). The variable domain in full, completed from reference TRBV30 and TRBJ1-1, reads SQTIHQWPATLVQPVGSPLSLECTVEGTSNPNLYWYRQAAGRGLQLLFYSVGIGQISSEVPQNLSASRPQDRQFILSSKKLLLSDSGFYLCAWRVGDRDSTEAFFGQGTRLTVV.

The V gene is TRBV7-6, the J gene TRBJ2-3; 10 bases fit TRBD1. The CDR3 spans 15 residues. With V trimmed by 8 bases and J by 1 base, 6 bases remained unmatched. Germline CDR1 SGHVS, CDR2 FNYEAQ. DNA of the CDR3: TGTGCCAGCGTTTCAGGGACAGGGGGCACAGATACGCAGTATTTT. The encoded protein is CASVSGTGGTDTQYF.

The J gene is TRBJ2-3, the V gene TRBV5-1; TRBD2 aligns across 15 bases. Per germline, CDR1 SGHRS and CDR2 YFSETQ. This CDR3 has 18 residues. Trimming took 0 bases from V and 0 from J; bases not matched to a gene: 2. CDR3 sequence: CASSLDGTSGGSTDTQYF. The CDR3 DNA reads as TGCGCCAGCAGCTTGGATGGGACTAGCGGGGGGAGCACAGATACGCAGTATTTT.

The chain has TRBV4-1 and TRBJ2-5; 11 nucleotides align to TRBD2. V shed 2 bases, J shed 6 bases, and the junction held 5 bases outside the gene matches. The V gene's germline CDR1 is MGHRA and CDR2 YSYEKL. The CDR3 sequence is 15 residues long. The CDR3 DNA reads TGCGCCAGCAGCCAAAATAGCGGGGGGGGTCAGACCCAGTACTTC. Translation: CASSQNSGGGQTQYF.

The chain links TRBV25-1 to TRBJ2-1; maybe TRBD2 (5 bases). The CDR3 is 15 amino acids. The germline V gene has CDR1 MGHDK and CDR2 SYGVNS. V lost 3 bases to trimming and J lost 3 bases, with 12 bases between them. DNA for the CDR3: TGTGCCAGCAGTGATATCCAGGACTTCTACAATGAGCAGTTCTTC. Translated, it gives CASSDIQDFYNEQFF. The variable domain in full, with the rest retrieved from reference TRBV25-1 and TRBJ2-1, is EADIYQTPRYLVIGTGKKITLECSQTMGHDKMYWYQQDPGMELHLIHYSYGVNSTEKGDLSSESTVSRIRTEHFPLTLESARPSHTSQYLCASSDIQDFYNEQFFGPGTRLTVL.

The rearrangement joins TRBV19 to TRBJ1-4, with 9 bases aligning to TRBD1. With V trimmed by 3 bases and J by 6 bases, 8 bases remained unmatched. CDR1 LNHDA and CDR2 SQIVND come from the germline V gene (reference sequence). The CDR3 consists of 16 residues. This chain's CDR3 is CASSILPGQGYEKLFF. DNA for the CDR3: TGTGCCAGTAGTATCCTCCCGGGACAGGGATATGAAAAACTGTTTTTT.

The chain carries TRBV3-1 (or the pseudogene TRBV3-2) and TRBJ2-5; 10 nucleotides match TRBD2. In germline, CDR1 is LGHDT, CDR2 YNNKEL (reference sequence). This CDR3 has 16 residues. The V segment lost 5 bases and the J segment 2 bases; nucleotides outside the gene matches: 8. The DNA of the CDR3 is TGTGCCAGCAGCTTCGAGACTAGCGGGTTACAAGAGACCCAGTACTTC. Its protein is CASSFETSGLQETQYF.

The table lists this clone with a count of one. The chain links TRBV5-6 to TRBJ2-5; D gene uncertain. The germline V gene has CDR1 SGHDT and CDR2 YYEEEE. The length of the CDR3 is 11 residues. Trimming removed 3 bases at V and 2 bases at J, with 2 bases between. CDR3 DNA sequence: TGTGCCAGCAGCTCACAAGAGACCCAGTACTTC. Its protein product is CASSSQETQYF.

The chain joins TRBV12-3 or TRBV12-4 to TRBJ2-7; tentatively, D is TRBD1 (5 bases). The CDR3 extends over 13 amino acids. Trimming removed 2 bases at V and 3 bases at J, with 8 bases between. The CDR3 DNA follows: TGTGCCAGCAGTTTAAACAGGTACTACGAGCAGTACTTC. Protein: CASSLNRYYEQYF.